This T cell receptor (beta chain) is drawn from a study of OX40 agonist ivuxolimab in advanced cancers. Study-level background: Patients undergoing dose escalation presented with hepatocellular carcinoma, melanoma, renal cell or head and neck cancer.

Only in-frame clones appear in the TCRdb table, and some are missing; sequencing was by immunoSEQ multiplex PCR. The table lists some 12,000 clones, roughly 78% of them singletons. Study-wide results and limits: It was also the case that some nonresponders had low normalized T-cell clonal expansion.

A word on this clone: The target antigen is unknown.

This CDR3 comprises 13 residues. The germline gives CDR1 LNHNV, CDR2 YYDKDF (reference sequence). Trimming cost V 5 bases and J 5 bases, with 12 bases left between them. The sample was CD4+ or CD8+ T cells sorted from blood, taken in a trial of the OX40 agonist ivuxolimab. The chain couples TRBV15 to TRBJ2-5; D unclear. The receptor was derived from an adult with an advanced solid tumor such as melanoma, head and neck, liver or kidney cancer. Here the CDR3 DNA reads TGTGCCACCAGCGCCACGGCTGGGGAGACCCAGTACTTC. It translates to CATSATAGETQYF.